The 27 T cell receptor beta chains in this list originate from one sample, sequenced in a study of identical twins. MiXCR, run by TCRdb on the 5' RACE reads, gives a single entry per CDR3 protein. The repertoire consists of about 690,000 distinct CDR3 sequences, with 6.1% occurring once and the leading ten covering about 2%. Specimen: naive T cells sorted from blood. The receptors derive from a man aged 18-30 years in good health.

This clonotype was picked up a small number of times. The chain combines TRBV29-1 with TRBJ1-1; a weak D match, TRBD1 (5 bases). The CDR3 covers 14 residues. The V gene lost 0 bases and the J gene lost 4 bases, with 12 bases spanning the gap. From germline, CDR1 is SQVTM and CDR2 ANQGSEA. CDR3 nucleotides: TGCAGCGTTGAAGAGGCAGGGCCAGGCACTGAAGCTTTCTTT. It yields the protein CSVEEAGPGTEAFF.

This clonotype was observed at least ten times. V and J are TRBV29-1 and TRBJ2-5; weak D call: TRBD2 (6 bases). Trimming took off 1 base at V and 0 bases at J, with 9 bases between the two ends. CDR1 and CDR2 from the germline V gene are SQVTM and ANQGSEA. CDR3 length: 14 amino acids. The CDR3: CSVEGRAHQETQYF. The CDR3 DNA reads TGCAGCGTTGAAGGGAGGGCTCACCAAGAGACCCAGTACTTC.

This clonotype was seen at least ten times. This chain joins TRBV24-1 and TRBJ2-1; TRBD2 aligns across 7 bases. J was trimmed by 8 bases and V by 0 bases; bases with no gene match: 3. The CDR3 is 14 residues long. Germline V lookup: CDR1 KGHDR, CDR2 SFDVKD. The chain's CDR3 is CATSDLGLEDEQFF. CDR3 nucleotides: TGTGCCACCAGTGATTTGGGACTAGAGGATGAGCAGTTCTTC.

This clonotype was detected a few times. The genes are TRBV16 and TRBJ2-3; D unresolved. V was clipped by 1 base and J by 6 bases, with 8 bases between them. This CDR3 has 13 amino acids. Germline lookup yields CDR1 KGHSY and CDR2 FQNENV. CDR3 in DNA: TGTGCCAGCAGCCAATTTTCGACTGATACGCAGTATTTT. Protein product: CASSQFSTDTQYF.

In this sample, this clonotype turned up many times. The chain joins TRBV12-3 or TRBV12-4 to TRBJ1-1; tentatively, D is TRBD1 (5 bases). V was cut by 5 bases and J by 8 bases, with 21 bases left in between. The CDR3 is 15 amino acids. The CDR3 is CASSAAGTGEAEAFF. Here the CDR3 DNA reads TGTGCCAGCAGTGCCGCCGGGACGGGAGAGGCGGAAGCTTTCTTT.

The V gene is TRBV5-6, the J gene TRBJ2-6; D is perhaps TRBD1 (6 bases). The germline CDR1 and CDR2 sequences are SGHDT and YYEEEE. V dropped 4 bases and J dropped 7 bases, with 15 bases sitting between them. The CDR3 is 15 residues long. CDR3 in DNA: TGTGCCAGCAGCCGAGACAGGTCTCTAGCCAACGTCCTGACTTTC. Its protein is CASSRDRSLANVLTF.

The table lists this clonotype with a few counts. The V gene is TRBV5-1, the J gene TRBJ2-5; D ambiguous. Germline V gene sequence: CDR1 SGHRS, CDR2 YFSETQ. The CDR3 covers 14 residues. V was cut by 5 bases and J by 3 bases, with 14 bases left in between. Here the CDR3 reads CASSIGSSEETQYF. CDR3 coding DNA: TGCGCCAGCAGTATTGGATCTAGTGAAGAGACCCAGTACTTC.

The rearrangement uses TRBV19 and TRBJ2-3; 8 positions agree with TRBD2. The CDR3 covers 16 residues. The germline gives CDR1 LNHDA, CDR2 SQIVND (reference sequence). V lost 5 bases to trimming and J lost 1 base; unmatched junction nucleotides: 8. CDR3 DNA sequence: TGTGCCAGTAGTGAGAGACTAGCGAGCCGCACAGATACGCAGTATTTT. This gives the protein CASSERLASRTDTQYF. Using reference TRBV19 and TRBJ2-3 for the parts outside the CDR3, the full variable domain is DGGITQSPKYLFRKEGQNVTLSCEQNLNHDAMYWYRQDPGQGLRLIYYSQIVNDFQKGDIAEGYSVSREKKESFPLTVTSAQKNPTAFYLCASSERLASRTDTQYFGPGTRLTVL.

This clonotype was found a few times. V gene TRBV3-1 combines with J gene TRBJ2-7; D may be TRBD2 (6 bases). The CDR3 has 12 residues. Germline loops: CDR1 LGHDT, CDR2 YNNKEL (reference sequence). V was trimmed by 4 bases and J by 6 bases, leaving 10 bases between them. The CDR3 DNA sequence: TGTGCCAGCAGCCTTCGGGAGATCGAGCAGTACTTC. This codes for CASSLREIEQYF.

There are many counts of this clonotype. V gene TRBV28 combines with J gene TRBJ2-2; 11 bases agree with TRBD1. Unmatched junction bases numbered 10, after V lost 4 bases and J lost 0 bases. The length of the CDR3 is 19 residues. CDR1 MDHEN and CDR2 SYDVKM come from the germline V gene. In DNA, the CDR3 is TGTGCCAGCAGTTCCTCCGGGACAGGGGGAAACGCGAACACCGGGGAGCTGTTTTTT. Its translation is CASSSSGTGGNANTGELFF. Combining the CDR3 with reference TRBV28 and TRBJ2-2 gives the whole variable domain DVKVTQSSRYLVKRTGEKVFLECVQDMDHENMFWYRQDPGLGLRLIYFSYDVKMKEKGDIPEGYSVSREKKERFSLILESASTNQTSMYLCASSSSGTGGNANTGELFFGEGSRLTVL.

This clonotype was counted between two and nine times. This rearrangement joins TRBV11-1 to TRBJ2-5; TRBD2 is a possible D gene (6 bases). Germline loops: CDR1 SGHAT, CDR2 FQDESV (reference sequence). Deletions cut 2 bases from V and 4 bases from J, with 26 bases between. This CDR3 has 19 residues. CDR3 amino acids: CASSLFAGAKLASTETQYF. CDR3 coding DNA: TGTGCCAGCAGCTTATTCGCTGGGGCCAAGCTAGCGAGCACAGAGACCCAGTACTTC.

At least ten counts were recorded for this clonotype. V gene TRBV3-1 combines with J gene TRBJ2-1; D call uncertain. The CDR3 extends over 11 amino acids. Trimming left V 0 bases short and J 10 bases short, with 4 bases between. Germline V gene lookup returns CDR1 LGHDT and CDR2 YNNKEL (reference sequence). The CDR3 DNA reads TGTGCCAGCAGCCAAGAAATAGAGCAGTTCTTC. Its translation: CASSQEIEQFF.

The table lists this clonotype with a few counts. CDR3 region: CASSYGGGGNEQFF. The CDR3, as DNA: TGTGCCAGCAGTTACGGCGGAGGGGGGAATGAGCAGTTCTTC. The rearrangement links TRBV6-5 to TRBJ2-1; D could derive from TRBD1 or TRBD2 (6 bases each). This CDR3 is built from 14 residues. V was cut by 2 bases and J by 7 bases, with 12 bases left in between. The germline V gene has CDR1 MNHEY and CDR2 SVGAGI.

This chain links TRBV7-2 with TRBJ1-3; D is uncertain. With 1 base removed from V and 3 bases from J, the gap between germline ends came to 7 bases. The CDR3 consists of 14 residues. CDR1 SGHTA and CDR2 FQGNSA come from the germline V gene. The CDR3 DNA reads as TGTGCCAGCAGCTTAGTTGGGGATGGAAACACCATATATTTT. It translates to CASSLVGDGNTIYF.

The rearrangement joins TRBV6-2 or TRBV6-3 to TRBJ2-7; no firm D call. V dropped 6 bases and J dropped 3 bases, with 18 bases sitting between them. CDR1 and CDR2 from the germline V gene are MNHEY and SVGEGT. The CDR3 is 15 residues long. The CDR3 region is CASSTNPGPIYEQYF. Written as DNA, the CDR3 is TGTGCCAGCAGCACGAACCCCGGGCCTATCTACGAGCAGTACTTC.

The sample holds many counts of this clonotype. The chain couples TRBV10-3 to TRBJ2-2, with 7 bases aligning to TRBD1. CDR1 is ENHRY, CDR2 SYGVKD, per germline. The V gene end was trimmed by 8 bases and the J gene end by 2 bases; junction bases not matched to a gene: 8. This CDR3 is built from 15 residues. The DNA of the CDR3 is TGTGCCATCGAGAACCGGGACAGAAACACCGGGGAGCTGTTTTTT. This gives the protein CAIENRDRNTGELFF.

The table lists this clonotype with a few counts. This sequence joins TRBV6-1 and TRBJ1-2; 8 bases agree with TRBD1. Trimming at V came to 5 bases and at J to 4 bases, leaving 6 bases not matched to a gene. CDR3 length: 14 residues. From germline, CDR1 is MNHNS and CDR2 SASEGT. The CDR3 DNA reads as TGTGCCAGCAGTAGGGGACAGGTTAGCTATGGCTACACCTTC. Its protein product is CASSRGQVSYGYTF.

This clonotype was found many times. The CDR3 DNA is TGTGCCAGCAGCCGGGGACAGGGTAGCACAGATACGCAGTATTTT. It yields the protein CASSRGQGSTDTQYF. The chain employs TRBV2 and TRBJ2-3, with TRBD1 identical over 9 bases. J lost 0 bases, V lost 6 bases, and 4 bases had no gene match. The germline gives CDR1 SNHLY, CDR2 FYNNEI. This CDR3 comprises 15 residues. The full variable domain, its missing parts supplied by reference TRBV2 and TRBJ2-3, is EPEVTQTPSHQVTQMGQEVILRCVPISNHLYFYWYRQILGQKVEFLVSFYNNEISEKSEIFDDQFSVERPDGSNFTLKIRSTKLEDSAMYFCASSRGQGSTDTQYFGPGTRLTVL.

This chain uses TRBV7-2 with TRBJ1-4; D may be TRBD1 (6 bases). In germline, CDR1 is SGHTA, CDR2 FQGNSA. CDR3 length: 14 residues. Trimming left V 5 bases short and J 7 bases short, with 14 bases between. The CDR3 reads CASSPQAGAEKLFF. Written as DNA, the CDR3 is TGTGCCAGCAGCCCCCAGGCAGGGGCTGAAAAACTGTTTTTT.

This clonotype was detected a few times. The chain recombines TRBV6-1 with TRBJ2-5; 10 bases line up with TRBD1. The CDR3 runs to 16 residues. Germline CDR1 reads MNHNS; CDR2 reads SASEGT. Trimming took 10 bases from V and 5 from J; bases not matched to a gene: 16. CDR3 in DNA: TGTGCCACCTCAAAGACAGGGGGCGACCAGTTGGAGACCCAGTACTTC. Residues: CATSKTGGDQLETQYF.

V usage is TRBV10-3 and J usage is TRBJ1-5; 8 nucleotides line up with TRBD1. CDR3 length: 15 residues. In germline, CDR1 is ENHRY, CDR2 SYGVKD. The V segment lost 5 bases and the J segment 4 bases; nucleotides outside the gene matches: 7. The CDR3 coding sequence is TGTGCCATCAGTACCGGGACAGGAGATAATCAGCCCCAGCATTTT. Protein product: CAISTGTGDNQPQHF.

This clonotype was observed a handful of times. V gene TRBV5-1 combines with J gene TRBJ2-1; 9 bases are a match to TRBD2. Trimming cost V 2 bases and J 8 bases; bases outside gene matches: 20. The germline V gene encodes CDR1 SGHRS and CDR2 YFSETQ. This CDR3 has 19 amino acids. The CDR3 DNA sequence: TGCGCCAGCAGCTTTTTACTTTACAGGGGCGGTAGCGGGAGTTATGAGCAGTTCTTC. This encodes CASSFLLYRGGSGSYEQFF.

This clonotype was observed at least ten times. V gene TRBV5-1 combines with J gene TRBJ2-6; D call uncertain. There are 15 residues in the CDR3. The germline V gene has CDR1 SGHRS and CDR2 YFSETQ. Between the trimmed V and J ends, which lost 5 bases and 1 base, there was a span of 10 bases. CDR3 sequence reads: CASRGSGSGANVLTF. The CDR3 DNA sequence: TGCGCCAGCAGGGGGTCAGGATCTGGGGCCAACGTCCTGACTTTC. The full variable domain, its missing parts supplied by reference TRBV5-1 and TRBJ2-6, is KAGVTQTPRYLIKTRGQQVTLSCSPISGHRSVSWYQQTPGQGLQFLFEYFSETQRNKGNFPGRFSGRQFSNSRSEMNVSTLELGDSALYLCASRGSGSGANVLTFGAGSRLTVL.

Only a few counts were recorded for this clonotype. The rearrangement joins TRBV10-2 to TRBJ2-7, with D possibly matching TRBD1 (6 bases). The germline V gene encodes CDR1 WSHSY and CDR2 SAAADI. Deletions cut 2 bases from V and 7 bases from J, with 15 bases between. There are 14 residues in the CDR3. The CDR3 DNA reads TGCGCCAGCAGTGAGCGGGACACCTCGGGTGAGCAGTACGTC. Translated, it gives CASSERDTSGEQYV.

This clonotype was found many times. CDR3 bases: TGTGCCAGCAGTCCTATTAGGTATGAGCAGTTCTTC. This encodes CASSPIRYEQFF. V and J are TRBV12-3 or TRBV12-4 and TRBJ2-1; no firm D call. V was cut by 5 bases and J by 8 bases, with 10 bases left in between. The CDR3 is 12 residues long.

This clonotype came up a few times. This sequence joins TRBV7-8 and TRBJ2-3, with D unclear. In germline, CDR1 is SGHVS, CDR2 FQNEAQ. This CDR3 is 14 amino acids long. The ends were cut back, 6 bases at V and 7 bases at J, with 17 bases in the middle. DNA for the CDR3: TGTGCCAGCAGTTTTAATGGGGTAGGGAATACGCAGTATTTT. It translates to CASSFNGVGNTQYF.

This clonotype was detected ten times or more. The V and J genes are TRBV11-2 and TRBJ1-6; a weak D match, TRBD1 (5 bases). The CDR3 runs 14 residues. Germline CDR1 is SGHAT and CDR2 is FQNNGV. Trimming shortened V by 5 bases and J by 10 bases, and 15 bases separated the two germline ends. In DNA, the CDR3 is TGTGCCAGCAGCCCGCTGGGGGGTGGGTCACCCCTCCACTTT. This encodes CASSPLGGGSPLHF.